This T cell receptor beta chain emerged from a study of blood T cell repertoires in COVID-19 (TCRdb year 2020). Background on the whole study: Collaborator samples came from the United States, Italy and Spain and covered acute and convalescent phases of COVID-19. The prospective study material was composed of cDNA or gDNA derived from T cells, B-cell-depleted T cells, or PBMCs. Where available, HLA class I and class II types were obtained from metadata supplied by the sample provider rather than from assay-based typing. The repertoires were released in a freely available public database meant as a resource for research on the immune response to SARS-CoV-2. Deeply sampled blood TCRbeta repertoires from subjects exposed to, actively infected with, or recovered from COVID-19 were included in the dataset. A de-identified subject ID, COVID-19 status, age in years and sex were almost always included in the sample metadata. Samples were obtained from the ongoing ImmuneRACE study (first 160 participants) and from about 1,300 subjects provided by 6 global collaborators. Paper-wide results and their limitations: The amount of clinical and demographic metadata varied by source and participant and was provided uncurated.

Including the terminal cysteine and phenylalanine, the CDR3 comprises 14 residues. Only the CDR3 part of the read is kept: 42 bases, read in frame from the first base. The germline V gene (reference sequence) specifies LGHDT as CDR1 and YNNKEL as CDR2. The V end loses 4 bases and the J end loses 7 bases, and a stretch of 13 bases separates them. The collaborating institutions used their own protocols to collect whole blood in K2EDTA tubes. For TCRbeta analysis, collaborators shipped samples as frozen whole blood, isolated PBMCs, or DNA extracted from either of those sample types. Remarks on this clone: Its target antigen remains unknown. Base qualities are not provided; no much larger clone lies one nucleotide away.

TCRbeta CDR3 regions were amplified from genomic DNA by means of the immunoSEQ Assay, a bias-controlled multiplex PCR. The paper's data handling went like this. The number of nucleated cells in each sample was estimated by amplification of reference gene primers within the assay. Sequence reads were collapsed and filtered to measure the absolute abundance of every unique TCRbeta CDR3 rearrangement. For each sample, productive Simpson clonality was calculated by taking the square root of Simpson's diversity index across productive rearrangements. Sourced from immuneACCESS, this table was stored by TCRdb with only in-frame sequences that have V and J called. A share of the clones is absent; for the studies checked, an unresolved V gene accounts for under half, and the remainder has no known explanation. Clone size and V and J calls were adopted from that table, with D and trimming inferred from the DNA. Within this sample are fewer than 200,000 clones, with roughly 83% of them counted one time only. About a tenth of the sample goes to the ten largest clones.

Sample: peripheral blood. The V and J segments used are TRBV3-1 (or the pseudogene TRBV3-2) and TRBJ2-2, with the D gene not confidently named. This receptor was identified in a woman over 75 with active or convalescent COVID-19. This receptor carries the CDR3 CASSLRSLGGELFF. The nucleotide sequence is TGTGCCAGCAGCCTGAGAAGTCTAGGCGGGGAGCTGTTTTTT.